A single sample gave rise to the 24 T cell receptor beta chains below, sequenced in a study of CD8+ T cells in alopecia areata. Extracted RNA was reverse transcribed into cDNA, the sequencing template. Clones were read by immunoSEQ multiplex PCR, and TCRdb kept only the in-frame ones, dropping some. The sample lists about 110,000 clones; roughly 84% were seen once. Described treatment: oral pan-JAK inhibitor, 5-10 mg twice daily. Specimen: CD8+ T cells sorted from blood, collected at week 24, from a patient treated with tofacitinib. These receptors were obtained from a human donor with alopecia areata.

The CDR3 loop reads CASSRAPGALGNEQYF. CDR3 coding DNA: TGTGCCAGCTCACGGGCTCCAGGGGCCCTGGGGAACGAGCAGTACTTC. J is TRBJ2-7 and V is TRBV18, with D perhaps matching TRBD1 (6 bases). The V end lost 4 bases, the J end lost 5 bases, and 21 bases lay between the germline ends. CDR3 length equals 16 residues. Germline V gene sequence: CDR1 KGHSH, CDR2 LQKENI.

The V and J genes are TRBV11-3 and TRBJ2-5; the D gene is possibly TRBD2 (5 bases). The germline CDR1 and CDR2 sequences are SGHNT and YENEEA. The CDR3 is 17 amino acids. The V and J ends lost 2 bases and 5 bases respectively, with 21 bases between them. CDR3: CASSLSRGDLSPETQYF. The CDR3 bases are TGTGCCAGCAGCTTATCCCGGGGAGACCTAAGTCCGGAGACCCAGTACTTC.

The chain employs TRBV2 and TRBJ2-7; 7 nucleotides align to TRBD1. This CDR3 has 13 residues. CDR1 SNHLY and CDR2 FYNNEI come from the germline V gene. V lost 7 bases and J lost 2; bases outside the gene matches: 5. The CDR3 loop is CASMGDRTYEQYF. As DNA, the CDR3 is TGTGCCAGCATGGGGGACAGAACCTACGAGCAGTACTTC.

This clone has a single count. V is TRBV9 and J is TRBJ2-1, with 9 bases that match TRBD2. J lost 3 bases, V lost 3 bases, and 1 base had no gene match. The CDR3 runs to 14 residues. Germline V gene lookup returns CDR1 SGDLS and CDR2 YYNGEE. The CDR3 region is CASSDSGGYNEQFF. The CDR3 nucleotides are TGTGCCAGCAGCGATAGCGGGGGCTACAATGAGCAGTTCTTC.

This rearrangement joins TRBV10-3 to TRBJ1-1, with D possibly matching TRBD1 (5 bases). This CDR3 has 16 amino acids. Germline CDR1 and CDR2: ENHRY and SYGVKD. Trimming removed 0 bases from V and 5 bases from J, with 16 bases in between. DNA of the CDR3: TGTGCCATCAGTGAGTCGGCGGCAGGGAGGTATACTGAAGCTTTCTTT. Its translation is CAISESAAGRYTEAFF.

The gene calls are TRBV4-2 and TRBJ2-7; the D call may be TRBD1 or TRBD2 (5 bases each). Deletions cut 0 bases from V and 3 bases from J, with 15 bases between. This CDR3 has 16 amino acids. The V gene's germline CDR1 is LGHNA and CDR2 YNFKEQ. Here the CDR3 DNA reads TGTGCCAGCAGCCAAGAGTTTTCGGGGACCGGCTACGAGCAGTACTTC. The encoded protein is CASSQEFSGTGYEQYF.

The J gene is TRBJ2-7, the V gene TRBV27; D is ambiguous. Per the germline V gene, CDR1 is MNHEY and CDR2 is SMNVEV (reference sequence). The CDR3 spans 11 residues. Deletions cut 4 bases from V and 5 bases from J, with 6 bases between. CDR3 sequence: CASSSLHEQYF. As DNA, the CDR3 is TGTGCCAGCAGTTCCCTCCACGAGCAGTACTTC.

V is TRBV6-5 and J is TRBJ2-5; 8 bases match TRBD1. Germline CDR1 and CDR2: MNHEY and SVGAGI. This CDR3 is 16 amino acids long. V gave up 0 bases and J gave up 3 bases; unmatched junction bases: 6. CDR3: CASSYSPGGLEETQYF. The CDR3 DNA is TGTGCCAGCAGTTACTCGCCAGGGGGCTTGGAAGAGACCCAGTACTTC.

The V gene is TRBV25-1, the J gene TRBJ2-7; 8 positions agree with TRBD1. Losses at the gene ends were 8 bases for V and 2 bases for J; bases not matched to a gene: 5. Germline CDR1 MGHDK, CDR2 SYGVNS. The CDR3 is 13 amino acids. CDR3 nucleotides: TGTGCCAGCTCGGGACAGGACGCCTACGAGCAGTACTTC. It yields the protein CASSGQDAYEQYF.

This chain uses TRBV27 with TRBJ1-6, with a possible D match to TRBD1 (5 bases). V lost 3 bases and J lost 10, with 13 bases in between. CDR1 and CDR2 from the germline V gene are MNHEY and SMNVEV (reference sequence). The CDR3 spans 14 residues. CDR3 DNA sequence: TGTGCCAGCAGTTTGACAGCCGATTACTCACCCCTCCACTTT. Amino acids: CASSLTADYSPLHF.

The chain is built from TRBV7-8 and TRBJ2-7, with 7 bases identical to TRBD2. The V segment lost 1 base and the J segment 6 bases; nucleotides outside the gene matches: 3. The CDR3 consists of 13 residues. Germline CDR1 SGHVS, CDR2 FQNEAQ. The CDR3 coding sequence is TGTGCCAGCAGCTTAGTATGGGGGGGCGAGCAGTACTTC. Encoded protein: CASSLVWGGEQYF.

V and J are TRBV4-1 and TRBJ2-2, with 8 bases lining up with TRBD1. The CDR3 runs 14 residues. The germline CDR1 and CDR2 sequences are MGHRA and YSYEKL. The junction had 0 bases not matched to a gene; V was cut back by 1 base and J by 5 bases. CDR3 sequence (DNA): TGCGCCAGCAGCCAAGGGACAGGGACCGGGGAGCTGTTTTTT. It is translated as CASSQGTGTGELFF.

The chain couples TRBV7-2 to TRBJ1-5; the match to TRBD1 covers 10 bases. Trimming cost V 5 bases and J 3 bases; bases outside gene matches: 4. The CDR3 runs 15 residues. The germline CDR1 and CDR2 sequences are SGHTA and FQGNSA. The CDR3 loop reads CASSVGQGLNQPQHF. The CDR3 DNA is TGTGCCAGCAGCGTGGGACAGGGGCTCAATCAGCCCCAGCATTTT.

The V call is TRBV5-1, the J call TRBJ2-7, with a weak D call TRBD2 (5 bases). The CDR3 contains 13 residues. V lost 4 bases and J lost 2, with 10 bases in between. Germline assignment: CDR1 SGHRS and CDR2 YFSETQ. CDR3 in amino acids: CASSPGLTYEQYF. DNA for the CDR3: TGCGCCAGCAGCCCAGGACTGACCTACGAGCAGTACTTC.

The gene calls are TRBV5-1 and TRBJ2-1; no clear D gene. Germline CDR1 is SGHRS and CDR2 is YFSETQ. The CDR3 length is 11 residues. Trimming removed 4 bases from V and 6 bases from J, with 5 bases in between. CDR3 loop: CASSLPNEQFF. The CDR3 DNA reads TGCGCCAGCAGCCTCCCCAATGAGCAGTTCTTC.

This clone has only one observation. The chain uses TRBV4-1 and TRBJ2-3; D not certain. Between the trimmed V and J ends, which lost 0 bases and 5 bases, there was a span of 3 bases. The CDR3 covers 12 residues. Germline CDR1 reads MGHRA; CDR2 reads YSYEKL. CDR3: CASSQDLDTQYF. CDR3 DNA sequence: TGCGCCAGCAGCCAAGATCTAGATACGCAGTATTTT.

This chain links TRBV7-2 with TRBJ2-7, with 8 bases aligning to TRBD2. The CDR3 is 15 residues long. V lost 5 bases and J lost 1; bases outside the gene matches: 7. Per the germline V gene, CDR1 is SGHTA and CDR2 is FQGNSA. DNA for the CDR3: TGTGCCAGCAGCCCCATGGGCGGGGGGTCCTACGAGCAGTACTTC. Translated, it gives CASSPMGGGSYEQYF.

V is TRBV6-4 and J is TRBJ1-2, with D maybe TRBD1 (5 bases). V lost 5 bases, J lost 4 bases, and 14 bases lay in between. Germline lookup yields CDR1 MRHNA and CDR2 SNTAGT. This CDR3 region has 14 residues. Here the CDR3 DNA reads TGTGCCAGCAGTTCCCACGGGGGTGGCTATGGCTACACCTTC. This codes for CASSSHGGGYGYTF.

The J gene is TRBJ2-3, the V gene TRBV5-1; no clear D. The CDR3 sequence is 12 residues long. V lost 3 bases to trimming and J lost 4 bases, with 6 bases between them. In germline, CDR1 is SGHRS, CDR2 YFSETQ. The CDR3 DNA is TGCGCCAGCAGCTCCGAAGCAGATACGCAGTATTTT. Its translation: CASSSEADTQYF.

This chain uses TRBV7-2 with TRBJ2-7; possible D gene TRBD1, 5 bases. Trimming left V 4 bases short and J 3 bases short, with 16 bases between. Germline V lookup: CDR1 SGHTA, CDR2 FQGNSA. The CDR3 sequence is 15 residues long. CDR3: CASSSDPGLYYEQYF. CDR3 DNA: TGTGCCAGCAGCTCCGATCCAGGGCTGTACTACGAGCAGTACTTC.

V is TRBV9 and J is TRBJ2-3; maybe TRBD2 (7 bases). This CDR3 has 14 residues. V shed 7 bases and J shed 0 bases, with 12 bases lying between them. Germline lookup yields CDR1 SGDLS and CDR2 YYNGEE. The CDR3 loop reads CASGGAPSTDTQYF. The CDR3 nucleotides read TGTGCCAGCGGGGGGGCACCCAGCACAGATACGCAGTATTTT.

Here the CDR3 reads CASSQGRGQPQHF. CDR3 coding DNA: TGTGCCAGCAGCCAAGGTCGGGGGCAGCCCCAGCATTTT. The V and J genes are TRBV14 and TRBJ1-5; D perhaps matches TRBD1 (5 bases). V lost 1 base and J 7 bases, leaving 8 bases between the germline ends. The CDR3 runs 13 residues. The germline gives CDR1 SGHDN, CDR2 FVKESK. The full variable domain, in which reference TRBV14 and TRBJ1-5 provide the parts outside the CDR3, is EAGVTQFPSHSVIEKGQTVTLRCDPISGHDNLYWYRRVMGKEIKFLLHFVKESKQDESGMPNNRFLAERTGGTYSTLKVQPAELEDSGVYFCASSQGRGQPQHFGDGTRLSIL.

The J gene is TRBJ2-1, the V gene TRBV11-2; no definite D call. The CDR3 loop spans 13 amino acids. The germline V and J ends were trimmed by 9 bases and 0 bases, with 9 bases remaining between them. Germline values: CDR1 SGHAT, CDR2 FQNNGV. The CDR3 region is CASRLSSYNEQFF. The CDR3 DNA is TGTGCCAGTAGATTGAGCTCCTACAATGAGCAGTTCTTC.

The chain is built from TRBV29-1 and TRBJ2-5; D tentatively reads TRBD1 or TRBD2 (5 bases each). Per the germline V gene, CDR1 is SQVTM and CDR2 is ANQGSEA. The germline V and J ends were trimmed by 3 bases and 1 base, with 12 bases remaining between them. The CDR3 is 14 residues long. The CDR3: CSVDGLGTQETQYF. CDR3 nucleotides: TGCAGCGTTGATGGGCTCGGGACCCAAGAGACCCAGTACTTC. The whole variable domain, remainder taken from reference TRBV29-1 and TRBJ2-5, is SAVISQKPSRDICQRGTSLTIQCQVDSQVTMMFWYRQQPGQSLTLIATANQGSEATYESGFVIDKFPISRPNLTFSTLTVSNMSPEDSSIYLCSVDGLGTQETQYFGPGTRLLVL.